These T cell receptor beta chains were read from a single sample in a study of regulatory and conventional T cells in RAG deficiency. Assay used: immunoSEQ multiplex PCR; TCRdb lists only in-frame clones, some missing. The repertoire holds approximately 8,500 clones, with approximately 80% as singletons. These records were also assigned to another study, of regulatory T cells.

Sequenced material: CD8+ T cells sorted from blood. These receptors came from a human donor in good health. Both conserved end residues are part of each CDR3. The D gene is left open where the match is weak. Clone size appears in some rows only: once, few, many, or a class for an expanded clone.

V gene,clone size,J gene,D gene,CDR3 DNA,CDR3 protein
TRBV19,NA,TRBJ1-1,TRBD1,TGTGCCAGTAGTCCCAGACAGGGTTTGATGACTGAAGCTTTCTTT,CASSPRQGLMTEAFF
TRBV13,NA,TRBJ1-2,TRBD1,TGTGCCAGCAGCTTAGGAACAGGGGACTATGGCTACACCTTC,CASSLGTGDYGYTF
TRBV27,once,TRBJ1-2,NA,TGTGCCAGCAGTTATGCGGGGAACTATGGCTACACCTTC,CASSYAGNYGYTF
TRBV6-4,few,TRBJ2-1,NA,TGTGCCAGCAGTGACGCCCGTGGCAATGAGCAGTTCTTC,CASSDARGNEQFF
TRBV10-3,NA,TRBJ2-3,NA,TGTGCCACAGAGAGTACAGATACGCAGTATTTT,CATESTDTQYF
TRBV5-6,NA,TRBJ2-5,NA,TGTGCCAGCAGCTTGAACCAGGGCCAAGAGACCCAGTACTTC,CASSLNQGQETQYF
TRBV27,NA,TRBJ2-2,NA,TGTGCCAGCAGTTTATTGTCCGGGGAGCTGTTTTTT,CASSLLSGELFF
TRBV28,NA,TRBJ1-2,TRBD1,TGTGCCAGCAAGGTTGGGGACAGATCTAACTATGGCTACACCTTC,CASKVGDRSNYGYTF
TRBV5-1,NA,TRBJ1-4,NA,TGCGCCAGCAGCTTGGCAGGCGAAAAACTGTTTTTT,CASSLAGEKLFF
TRBV11-2,NA,TRBJ2-7,TRBD2,TGTGCCAGCAGCTTAGGCTGGCGGGAGTATCCCTACGAGCAGTACTTC,CASSLGWREYPYEQYF
TRBV25-1,NA,TRBJ2-1,NA,TGTGCCAGCGAGGAGGGGAGAAATGAGCAGTTCTTC,CASEEGRNEQFF
TRBV2,NA,TRBJ1-2,NA,TGTGCCAGCAGTGATGAGGGAGAGAGCTATGGCTACACCTTC,CASSDEGESYGYTF
TRBV7-2,NA,TRBJ2-1,NA,TGTGCCAGCAGCTCCCCTTCGTCAGGATTTGGTGAGCAGTTCTTC,CASSSPSSGFGEQFF
TRBV9,NA,TRBJ2-1,TRBD2,TGTGCCAGCAGCGCAGGGACTAGCGGGATATCCTACAATGAGCAGTTCTTC,CASSAGTSGISYNEQFF
TRBV30,NA,TRBJ2-5,TRBD1,TGTGCCTGGAGTTCCGACAGGGGGGGGGAGACCCAGTACTTC,CAWSSDRGGETQYF
TRBV9,NA,TRBJ2-3,NA,TGTGCCAGCAGCGGAGGTGGGGGACATCTGGCAGATACGCAGTATTTT,CASSGGGGHLADTQYF
TRBV19,few,TRBJ2-3,TRBD2,TGTGCCAGTAGTATCCCGAGACTAGCGGGAGGCACAGATACGCAGTATTTT,CASSIPRLAGGTDTQYF
TRBV5-6,medium-sized,TRBJ2-7,TRBD1,TGTGCCAGCAGTTATGGACAGGGGTGGCCGTCCTACGAGCAGTACTTC,CASSYGQGWPSYEQYF
TRBV14,NA,TRBJ2-6,TRBD2,TGTGCCAGCAGCCAAGATCGGGGACTAGCGAGGATCTCCGGGGCCAACGTCCTGACTTTC,CASSQDRGLARISGANVLTF
TRBV7-8,NA,TRBJ2-1,TRBD2,TGTGCCAGCAGCTTAGGGGGACTAGCGGGTCTCAATGAGCAGTTCTTC,CASSLGGLAGLNEQFF
TRBV19,NA,TRBJ1-2,NA,TGTGCCAGTAGTATGGGGAAATACGGTAGTTATCGCTACACCTTC,CASSMGKYGSYRYTF